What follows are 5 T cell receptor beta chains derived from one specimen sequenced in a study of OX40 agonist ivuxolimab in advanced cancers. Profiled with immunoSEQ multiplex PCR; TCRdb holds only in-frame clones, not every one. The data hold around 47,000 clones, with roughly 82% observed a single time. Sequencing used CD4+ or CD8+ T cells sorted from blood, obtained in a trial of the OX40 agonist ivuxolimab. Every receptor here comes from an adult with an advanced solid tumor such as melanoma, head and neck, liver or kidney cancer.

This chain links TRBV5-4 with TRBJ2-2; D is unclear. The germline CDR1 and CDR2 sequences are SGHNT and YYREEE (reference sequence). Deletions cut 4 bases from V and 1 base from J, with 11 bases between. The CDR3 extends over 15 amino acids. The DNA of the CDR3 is TGTGCCAGCAGCACCGGGCCCCTGAACACCGGGGAGCTGTTTTTT. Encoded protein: CASSTGPLNTGELFF.

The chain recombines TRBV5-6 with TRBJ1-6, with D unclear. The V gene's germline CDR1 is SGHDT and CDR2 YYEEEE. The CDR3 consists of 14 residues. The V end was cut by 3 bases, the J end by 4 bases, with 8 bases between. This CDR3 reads CASSSDGYNSPLHF. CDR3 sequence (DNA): TGTGCCAGCAGCTCGGACGGATATAATTCACCCCTCCACTTT.

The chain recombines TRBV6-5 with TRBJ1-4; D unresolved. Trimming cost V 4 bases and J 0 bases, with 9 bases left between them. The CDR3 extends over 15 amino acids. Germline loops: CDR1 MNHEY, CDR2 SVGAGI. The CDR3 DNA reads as TGTGCCAGCAGTTTCATCGGAGCAACTAATGAAAAACTGTTTTTT. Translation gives CASSFIGATNEKLFF.

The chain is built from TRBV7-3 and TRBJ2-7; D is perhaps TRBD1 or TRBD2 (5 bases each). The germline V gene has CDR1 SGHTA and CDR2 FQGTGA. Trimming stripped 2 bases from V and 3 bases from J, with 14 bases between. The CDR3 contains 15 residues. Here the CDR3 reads CASSLGPSGGYEQYF. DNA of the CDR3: TGTGCCAGCAGCTTAGGCCCGAGTGGGGGCTACGAGCAGTACTTC. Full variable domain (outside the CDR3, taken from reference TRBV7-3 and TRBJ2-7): GAGVSQTPSNKVTEKGKYVELRCDPISGHTALYWYRQSLGQGPEFLIYFQGTGAADDSGLPNDRFFAVRPEGSVSTLKIQRTERGDSAVYLCASSLGPSGGYEQYFGPGTRLTVT.

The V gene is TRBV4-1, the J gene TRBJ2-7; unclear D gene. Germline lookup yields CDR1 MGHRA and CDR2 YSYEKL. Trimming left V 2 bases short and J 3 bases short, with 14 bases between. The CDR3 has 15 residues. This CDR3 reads CASSQFMGNSYEQYF. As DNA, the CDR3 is TGCGCCAGCAGCCAATTTATGGGGAATAGCTACGAGCAGTACTTC.